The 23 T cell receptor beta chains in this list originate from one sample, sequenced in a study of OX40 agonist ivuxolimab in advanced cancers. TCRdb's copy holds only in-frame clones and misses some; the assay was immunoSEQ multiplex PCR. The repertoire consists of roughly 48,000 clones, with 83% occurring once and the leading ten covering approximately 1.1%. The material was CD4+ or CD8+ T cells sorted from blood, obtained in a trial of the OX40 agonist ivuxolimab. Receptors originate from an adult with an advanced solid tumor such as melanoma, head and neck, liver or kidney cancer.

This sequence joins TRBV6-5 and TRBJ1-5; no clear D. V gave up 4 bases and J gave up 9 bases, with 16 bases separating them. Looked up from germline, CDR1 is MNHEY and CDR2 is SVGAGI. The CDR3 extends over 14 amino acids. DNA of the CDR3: TGTGCCAGCAGTTTGGGCCCCGCGGTGGGGCCCCAGCATTTT. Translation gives CASSLGPAVGPQHF.

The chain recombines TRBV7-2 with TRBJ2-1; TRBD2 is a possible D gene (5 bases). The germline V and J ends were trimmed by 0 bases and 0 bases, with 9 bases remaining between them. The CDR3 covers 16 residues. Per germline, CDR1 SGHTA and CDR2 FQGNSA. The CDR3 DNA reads TGTGCCAGCAGCTTAGCGCGAGGGAGCTCCTACAATGAGCAGTTCTTC. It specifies CASSLARGSSYNEQFF.

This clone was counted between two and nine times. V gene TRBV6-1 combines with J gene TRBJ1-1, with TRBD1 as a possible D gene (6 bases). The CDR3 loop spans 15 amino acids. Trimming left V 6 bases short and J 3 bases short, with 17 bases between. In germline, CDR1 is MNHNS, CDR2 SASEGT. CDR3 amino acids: CASSPNFGQYTEAFF. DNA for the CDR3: TGTGCCAGCAGCCCCAACTTCGGACAGTACACTGAAGCTTTCTTT.

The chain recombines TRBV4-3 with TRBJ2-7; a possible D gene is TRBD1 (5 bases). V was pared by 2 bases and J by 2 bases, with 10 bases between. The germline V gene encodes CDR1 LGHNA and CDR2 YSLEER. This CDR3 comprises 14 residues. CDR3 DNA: TGCGCCAGCAGCCAACGTGAGACAGCCTACGAGCAGTACTTC. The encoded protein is CASSQRETAYEQYF.

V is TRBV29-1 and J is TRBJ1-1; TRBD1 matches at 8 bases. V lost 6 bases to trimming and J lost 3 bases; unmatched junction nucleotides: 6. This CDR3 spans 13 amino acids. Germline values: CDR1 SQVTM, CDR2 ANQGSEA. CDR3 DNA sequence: TGCAGCGTGAAACAGGGGGGGGACACTGAAGCTTTCTTT. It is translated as CSVKQGGDTEAFF.

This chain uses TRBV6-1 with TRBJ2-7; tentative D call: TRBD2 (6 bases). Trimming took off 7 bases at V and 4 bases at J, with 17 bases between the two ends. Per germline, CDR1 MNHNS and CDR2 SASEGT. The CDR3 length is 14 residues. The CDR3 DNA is TGTGCCAGCATGAAGGACGGAGGGAGGTACGAGCAGTACTTC. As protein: CASMKDGGRYEQYF.

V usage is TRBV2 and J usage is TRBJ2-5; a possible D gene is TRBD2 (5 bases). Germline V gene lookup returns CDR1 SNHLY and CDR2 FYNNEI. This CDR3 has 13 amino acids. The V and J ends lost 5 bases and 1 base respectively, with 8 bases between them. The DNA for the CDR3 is TGTGCCAGCAGTCTAGGGAGCCAAGAGACCCAGTACTTC. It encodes CASSLGSQETQYF.

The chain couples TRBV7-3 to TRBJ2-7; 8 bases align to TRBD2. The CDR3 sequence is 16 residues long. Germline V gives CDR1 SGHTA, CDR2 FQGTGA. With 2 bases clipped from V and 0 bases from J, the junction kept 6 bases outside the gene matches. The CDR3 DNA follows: TGTGCCAGCAGCTTATTGATTACTAGCGGCTCCTACGAGCAGTACTTC. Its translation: CASSLLITSGSYEQYF.

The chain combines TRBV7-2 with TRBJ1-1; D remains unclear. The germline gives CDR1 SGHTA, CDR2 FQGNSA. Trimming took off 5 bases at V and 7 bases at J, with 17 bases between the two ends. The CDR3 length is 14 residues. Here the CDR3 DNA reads TGTGCCAGCAGCACGAGTTCAGGATCGGGTGAAGCTTTCTTT. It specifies CASSTSSGSGEAFF.

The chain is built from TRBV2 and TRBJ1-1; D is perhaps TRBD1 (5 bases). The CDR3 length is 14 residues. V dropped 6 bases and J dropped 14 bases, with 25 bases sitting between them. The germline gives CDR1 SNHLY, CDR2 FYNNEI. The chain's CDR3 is CASRHSGPTSHRFF. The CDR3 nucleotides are TGTGCCAGCAGACATTCGGGACCCACTTCCCACAGGTTCTTT.

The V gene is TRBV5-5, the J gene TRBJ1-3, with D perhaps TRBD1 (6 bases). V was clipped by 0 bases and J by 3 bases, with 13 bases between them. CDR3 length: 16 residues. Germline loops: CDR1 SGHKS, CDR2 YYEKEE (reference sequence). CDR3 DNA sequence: TGTGCCAGCAGCTTGGTGGTCGGGGGGCTTGGAAACACCATATATTTT. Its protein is CASSLVVGGLGNTIYF.

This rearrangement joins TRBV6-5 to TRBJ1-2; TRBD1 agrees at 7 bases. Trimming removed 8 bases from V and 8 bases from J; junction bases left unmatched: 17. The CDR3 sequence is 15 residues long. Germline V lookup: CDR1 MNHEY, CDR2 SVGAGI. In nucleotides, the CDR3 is TGTGCCAGCCAGCAGTCGACAGGGTGGAATTTAGGCTACACCTTC. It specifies CASQQSTGWNLGYTF.

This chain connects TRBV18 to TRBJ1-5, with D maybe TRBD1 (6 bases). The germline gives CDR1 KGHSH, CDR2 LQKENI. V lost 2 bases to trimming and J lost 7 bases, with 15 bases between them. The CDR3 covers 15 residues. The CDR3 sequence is CASSPMGGLEQPQHF. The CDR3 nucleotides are TGTGCCAGCTCACCAATGGGGGGCTTAGAACAGCCCCAGCATTTT.

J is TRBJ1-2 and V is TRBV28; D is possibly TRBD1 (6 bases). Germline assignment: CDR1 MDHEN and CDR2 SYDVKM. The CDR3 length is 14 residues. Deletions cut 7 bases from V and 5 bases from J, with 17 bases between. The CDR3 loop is CASNIDARGYGYTF. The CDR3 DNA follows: TGTGCCAGCAATATTGATGCAAGGGGGTATGGCTACACCTTC.

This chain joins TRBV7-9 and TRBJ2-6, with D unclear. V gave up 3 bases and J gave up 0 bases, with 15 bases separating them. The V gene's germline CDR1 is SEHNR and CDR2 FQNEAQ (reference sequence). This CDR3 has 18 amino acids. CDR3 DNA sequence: TGTGCCAGCAGCTTTTCGGGCAGCCTATACTCTGGGGCCAACGTCCTGACTTTC. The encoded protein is CASSFSGSLYSGANVLTF.

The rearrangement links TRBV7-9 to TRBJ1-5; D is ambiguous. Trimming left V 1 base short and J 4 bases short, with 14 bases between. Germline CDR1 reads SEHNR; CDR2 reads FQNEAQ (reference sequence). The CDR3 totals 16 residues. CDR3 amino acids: CASSLGPGGQNQPQHF. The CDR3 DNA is TGTGCCAGCAGCTTAGGGCCGGGAGGGCAAAATCAGCCCCAGCATTTT.

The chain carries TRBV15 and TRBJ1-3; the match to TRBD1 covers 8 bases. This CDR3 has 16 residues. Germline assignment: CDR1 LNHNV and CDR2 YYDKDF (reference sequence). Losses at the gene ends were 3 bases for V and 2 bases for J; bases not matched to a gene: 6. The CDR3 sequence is CATSSGQGVTGNTIYF. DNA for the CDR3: TGTGCCACCAGCAGCGGACAGGGAGTCACTGGAAACACCATATATTTT.

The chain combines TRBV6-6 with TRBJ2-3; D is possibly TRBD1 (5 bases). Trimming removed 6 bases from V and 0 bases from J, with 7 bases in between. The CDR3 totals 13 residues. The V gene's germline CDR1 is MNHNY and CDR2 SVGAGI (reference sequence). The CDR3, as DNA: TGTGCCAGCAGGGACACCAGCACAGATACGCAGTATTTT. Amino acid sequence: CASRDTSTDTQYF.

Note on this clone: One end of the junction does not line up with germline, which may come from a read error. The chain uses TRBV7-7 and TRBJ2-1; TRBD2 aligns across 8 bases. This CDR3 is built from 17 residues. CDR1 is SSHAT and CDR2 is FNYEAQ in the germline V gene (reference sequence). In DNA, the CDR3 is TGTGCTAGCAGCTATATGCCGGGGGGGGGCTCCTACAATGAGCAGTTCTTC. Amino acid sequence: CASSYMPGGGSYNEQFF.

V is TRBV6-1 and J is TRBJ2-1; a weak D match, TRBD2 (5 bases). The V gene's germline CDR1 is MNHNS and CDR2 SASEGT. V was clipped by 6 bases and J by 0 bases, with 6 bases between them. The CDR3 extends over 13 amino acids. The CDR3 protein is CASSTSSYNEQFF. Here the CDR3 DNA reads TGTGCCAGCAGCACTAGCTCCTACAATGAGCAGTTCTTC.

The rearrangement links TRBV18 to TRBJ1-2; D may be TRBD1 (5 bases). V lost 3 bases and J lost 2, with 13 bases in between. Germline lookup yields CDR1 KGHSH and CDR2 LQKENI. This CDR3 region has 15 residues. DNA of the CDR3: TGTGCCAGCTCACCGTGGGTAGGGGAAAACTATGGCTACACCTTC. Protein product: CASSPWVGENYGYTF.

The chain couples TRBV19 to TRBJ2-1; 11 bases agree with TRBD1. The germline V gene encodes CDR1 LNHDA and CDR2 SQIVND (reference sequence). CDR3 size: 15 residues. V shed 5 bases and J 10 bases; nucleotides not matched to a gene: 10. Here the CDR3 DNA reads TGTGCCAGTAGTCCTCGGACAGGGGGCGCCAGCGAGCAGTTCTTC. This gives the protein CASSPRTGGASEQFF.

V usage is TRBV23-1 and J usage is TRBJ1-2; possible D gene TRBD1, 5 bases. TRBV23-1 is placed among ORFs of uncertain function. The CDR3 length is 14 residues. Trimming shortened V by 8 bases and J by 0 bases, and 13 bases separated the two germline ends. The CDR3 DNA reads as TGCGCCAGCGAGCGACAGCATTCTAACTATGGCTACACCTTC. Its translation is CASERQHSNYGYTF.